The present TCR beta chain was sequenced within a study of T-cell memory formation after mild COVID-19. As for the study in general: The two donors had largely donor-specific TCR clusters.

The J segment lost 2 bases and the V segment lost 2 bases, leaving 5 bases of the junction unmatched. CDR1 is MGHRA, CDR2 YSYEKL, per germline. The CDR3 spans 15 residues. A few counts support this clonotype. TCRdb recomputed calls from the 5' RACE reads with MiXCR, one row per CDR3 protein. The data show about 150,000 distinct CDR3 sequences, roughly a quarter seen once. Material: PBMCs or a T cell subset sorted from them (not recorded which). The sequence derives from an adult woman who had mild COVID-19 (a few samples of this study predate the infection). Cell type and time point are not known. This sequence joins TRBV4-1 and TRBJ1-1; 7 bases align to TRBD1. As DNA, the CDR3 is TGCGCCAGCAGCCAAACCGGGACAGCCAACACTGAAGCTTTCTTT. It encodes CASSQTGTANTEAFF.